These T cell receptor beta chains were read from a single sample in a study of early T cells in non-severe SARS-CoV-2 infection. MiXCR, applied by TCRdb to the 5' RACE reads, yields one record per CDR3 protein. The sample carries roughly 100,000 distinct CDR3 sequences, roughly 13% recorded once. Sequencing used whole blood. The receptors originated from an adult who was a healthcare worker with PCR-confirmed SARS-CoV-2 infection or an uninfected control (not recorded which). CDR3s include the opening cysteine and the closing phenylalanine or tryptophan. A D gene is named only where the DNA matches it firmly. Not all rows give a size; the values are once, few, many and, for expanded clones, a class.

CASSPDPGTGFNEQFF | TGCGCCAGCAGCCCCGACCCCGGGACAGGGTTCAATGAGCAGTTCTTC | - | TRBJ2-1 | TRBD1 | TRBV5-1
CASSLVGGVEAFF | TGTGCCAGCAGCTTAGTGGGGGGCGTTGAAGCTTTCTTT | few | TRBJ1-1 | - | TRBV7-2
CASSSQGKETQYF | TGTGCCAGCAGCTCACAGGGTAAAGAGACCCAGTACTTC | - | TRBJ2-5 | - | TRBV5-4
CSVYGGSNEQFF | TGCAGCGTTTACGGGGGTAGTAATGAGCAGTTCTTC | few | TRBJ2-1 | - | TRBV29-1
CSAGTILAGAYNEQFF | TGCAGTGCTGGGACCATACTAGCGGGGGCCTACAATGAGCAGTTCTTC | many | TRBJ2-1 | TRBD2 | TRBV20-1
CASSLDPSDTQYF | TGTGCCAGCAGCTTAGATCCATCAGATACGCAGTATTTT | many | TRBJ2-3 | - | TRBV11-2
CAGDREGSYNEQFF | TGTGCCGGAGACAGGGAGGGCTCCTACAATGAGCAGTTCTTC | - | TRBJ2-1 | - | TRBV2
CSARGPSELQTGPQYF | TGCAGTGCTAGAGGCCCCTCAGAGTTACAAACCGGTCCCCAGTACTTC | - | TRBJ2-5 | - | TRBV20-1
CASSFTSGHYNEQFF | TGTGCCAGCAGTTTCACTAGCGGGCACTACAATGAGCAGTTCTTC | - | TRBJ2-1 | TRBD2 | TRBV11-2
CASSQGVQPTYEQYF | TGCGCCAGCAGCCAAGGAGTCCAGCCCACCTACGAGCAGTACTTC | many | TRBJ2-7 | - | TRBV4-1
CSAPRSSGDGNGYTF | TGCAGTGCTCCCCGGTCGTCTGGGGACGGGAACGGCTACACCTTC | - | TRBJ1-2 | - | TRBV20-1